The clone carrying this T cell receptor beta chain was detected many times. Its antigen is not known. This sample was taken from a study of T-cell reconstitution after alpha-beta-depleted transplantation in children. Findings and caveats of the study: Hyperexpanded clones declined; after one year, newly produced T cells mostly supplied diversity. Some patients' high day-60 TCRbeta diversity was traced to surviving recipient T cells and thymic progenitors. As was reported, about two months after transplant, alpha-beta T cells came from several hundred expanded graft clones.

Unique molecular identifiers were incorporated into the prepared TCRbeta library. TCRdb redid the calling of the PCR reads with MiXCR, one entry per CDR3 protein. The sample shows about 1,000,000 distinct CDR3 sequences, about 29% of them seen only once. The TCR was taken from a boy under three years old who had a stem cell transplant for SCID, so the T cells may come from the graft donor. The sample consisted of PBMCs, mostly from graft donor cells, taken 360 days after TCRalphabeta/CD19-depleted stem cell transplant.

This CDR3 reads CSVRDGNYGYTF. The DNA for the CDR3 is TGCAGCGTTCGGGACGGCAACTATGGCTACACCTTC. The J gene is TRBJ1-2, the V gene TRBV29-1; perhaps TRBD1 as D (5 bases). Germline loops: CDR1 SQVTM, CDR2 ANQGSEA. The CDR3 runs to 12 residues. Between the trimmed V and J ends, which lost 5 bases and 2 bases, there was a span of 9 bases.